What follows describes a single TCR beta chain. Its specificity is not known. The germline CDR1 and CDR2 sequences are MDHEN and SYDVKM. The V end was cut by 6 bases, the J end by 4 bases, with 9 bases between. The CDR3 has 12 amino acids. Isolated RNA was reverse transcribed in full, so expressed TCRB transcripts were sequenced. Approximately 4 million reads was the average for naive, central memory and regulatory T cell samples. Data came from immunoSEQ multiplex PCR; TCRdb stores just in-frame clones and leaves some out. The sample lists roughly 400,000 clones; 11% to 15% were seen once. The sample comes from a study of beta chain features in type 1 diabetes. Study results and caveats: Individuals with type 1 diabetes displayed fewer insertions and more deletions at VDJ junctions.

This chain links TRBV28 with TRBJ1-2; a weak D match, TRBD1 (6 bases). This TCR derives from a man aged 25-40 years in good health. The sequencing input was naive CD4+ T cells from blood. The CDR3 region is CASRRQVYGYTF. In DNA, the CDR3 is TGTGCCAGCAGGCGACAGGTCTATGGCTACACCTTC.